Shown below are 30 T cell receptor beta chains from a single sample sequenced in a study of regulatory T cells in long-lasting Graves disease. Through Arm-PCR of CDR3 regions and iRepertoire HTBI primers, TCR beta libraries were built. A single record per CDR3 protein comes from TCRdb applying MiXCR to the multiplex PCR reads. The sample contains 350,000 to 500,000 distinct CDR3 sequences, roughly 15% of which appear only once. This sample's time point: newly diagnosed GD, antithyroid drugs for less than 3 months. PBMCs provided the RNA from which the TCR library was made. Another study also made use of these data, one on T cells in Graves' hyperthyroidism and ophthalmopathy.

The sequencing here drew on peripheral blood mononuclear cells (PBMCs), taken at new diagnosis, from a patient treated with antithyroid drugs. The receptors were gathered from a woman between 45 and 65 years old with Graves disease.

This clonotype was recorded a few times. The chain has TRBV20-1 and TRBJ2-5; no definite D call. The CDR3 covers 14 residues. The V end lost 0 bases, the J end lost 2 bases, and 10 bases lay between the germline ends. Germline V gene data show CDR1 as DFQATT and CDR2 as SNEGSKA (reference sequence). CDR3 DNA sequence: TGCAGTGCTAGAGATTGGACGGATCAAGAGACCCAGTACTTC. Protein sequence: CSARDWTDQETQYF.

This clonotype was seen at least ten times. The chain employs TRBV11-2 and TRBJ2-2; 7 bases align to TRBD1. This CDR3 has 17 amino acids. CDR1 is SGHAT and CDR2 is FQNNGV in the germline V gene. J lost 0 bases, V lost 2 bases, and 6 bases had no gene match. The CDR3 here is CASSLNGDSANTGELFF. The CDR3 nucleotides read TGTGCCAGCAGCTTAAACGGGGACAGCGCGAACACCGGGGAGCTGTTTTTT.

The rearrangement uses TRBV6-1 and TRBJ1-5; no firm D call. This CDR3 is 14 amino acids long. Germline V gives CDR1 MNHNS, CDR2 SASEGT. The ends were cut back, 6 bases at V and 7 bases at J, with 16 bases in the middle. CDR3 sequence (DNA): TGTGCCAGCAGAGCACTCGAGGGAGTCCAGCCCCAGCATTTT. This encodes CASRALEGVQPQHF.

This clonotype was seen ten or more times. V and J are TRBV28 and TRBJ2-6; D is uncertain. Trimming took 2 bases from V and 0 from J, leaving 8 bases between them. Germline CDR1 reads MDHEN; CDR2 reads SYDVKM. This CDR3 comprises 16 residues. The CDR3 DNA is TGTGCCAGCAGTTTAAGTCAGAGCTCTGGGGCCAACGTCCTGACTTTC. Protein product: CASSLSQSSGANVLTF. Combining the CDR3 with reference TRBV28 and TRBJ2-6 gives the whole variable domain DVKVTQSSRYLVKRTGEKVFLECVQDMDHENMFWYRQDPGLGLRLIYFSYDVKMKEKGDIPEGYSVSREKKERFSLILESASTNQTSMYLCASSLSQSSGANVLTFGAGSRLTVL.

Turning to this clonotype: This clone may be a read error of a much larger clone one base away. The rearrangement joins TRBV12-3 or TRBV12-4 to TRBJ1-5; tentative D call: TRBD1 (5 bases). This CDR3 comprises 15 residues. V lost 6 bases and J lost 5, with 17 bases in between. CDR3 sequence: CASRLTGLSHQPQHF. The DNA for the CDR3 is TGTGCCAGCAGGCTCACAGGATTGAGTCATCAGCCCCAGCATTTT.

This clonotype showed up just a few times. This sequence joins TRBV5-1 and TRBJ2-1; 7 bases match TRBD1. V gave up 4 bases and J gave up 2 bases; unmatched junction bases: 6. The CDR3 has 15 residues. CDR1 and CDR2 (germline): SGHRS, YFSETQ. CDR3 in amino acids: CASSDPGGTYNEQFF. CDR3 nucleotide sequence: TGCGCCAGCAGCGACCCAGGGGGTACCTACAATGAGCAGTTCTTC.

This CDR3 is CASSYSARAMNTEAFF. CDR3 bases: TGTGCCAGCAGTTACTCCGCCAGGGCTATGAACACTGAAGCTTTCTTT. The chain uses TRBV6-2 or TRBV6-3 and TRBJ1-1, with D perhaps matching TRBD1 (5 bases). V was trimmed by 0 bases and J by 0 bases, leaving 11 bases between them. Germline V gene lookup returns CDR1 MNHEY and CDR2 SVGEGT. The CDR3 covers 16 residues.

This clonotype appeared a few times. J is TRBJ2-3 and V is TRBV6-2 or TRBV6-3; no reliable D call. V was trimmed by 5 bases and J by 5 bases, leaving 14 bases between them. Looked up from germline, CDR1 is MNHEY and CDR2 is SVGEGT. The CDR3 contains 14 residues. CDR3 nucleotides: TGTGCCAGCAGTCCCACTGGCGTTGAAGATACGCAGTATTTT. Protein sequence: CASSPTGVEDTQYF.

For this clonotype: A much more abundant neighbour one base away suggests this may be a read error. Without the conserved terminal phenylalanine or tryptophan, this CDR3 likely stems from a read error. This sequence joins TRBV6-1 and TRBJ2-7; 9 bases agree with TRBD1. Trimming cost V 3 bases and J 0 bases; bases outside gene matches: 6. Germline V CDR1 and CDR2: MNHNS, SASEGT. The CDR3 has 16 residues. This CDR3 reads CASSDPGTGFSYEQYY. The CDR3, as DNA: TGTGCCAGCAGTGACCCCGGGACAGGGTTCTCCTACGAGCAGTACTAC.

In this sample, this clonotype turned up a few times. The J gene is TRBJ1-1, the V gene TRBV15; TRBD1 is a possible D gene (6 bases). Germline assignment: CDR1 LNHNV and CDR2 YYDKDF (reference sequence). V was pared by 2 bases and J by 4 bases, with 14 bases between. This CDR3 spans 15 amino acids. The CDR3, as DNA: TGTGCCACCAGCAGAACTAATCAGGGGAGCACTGAAGCTTTCTTT. Translation gives CATSRTNQGSTEAFF.

This clonotype was seen repeatedly, ten times or more. This chain uses TRBV20-1 with TRBJ1-2, with D hard to call. This CDR3 spans 13 amino acids. Germline CDR1 is DFQATT and CDR2 is SNEGSKA (reference sequence). Deletions cut 0 bases from V and 7 bases from J, with 12 bases between. CDR3 in amino acids: CSARDPVLFGYTF. The CDR3, as DNA: TGCAGTGCTAGAGATCCCGTTCTGTTTGGCTACACCTTC.

This chain uses TRBV7-2 with TRBJ2-3, with 13 bases lining up with TRBD2. The CDR3 consists of 16 residues. The V and J ends lost 5 bases and 4 bases, in that order; junction bases with no gene match: 6. The germline V gene has CDR1 SGHTA and CDR2 FQGNSA. The chain's CDR3 is CASSARLAGGADTQYF. For the CDR3, the DNA is TGTGCCAGCAGCGCCAGACTAGCGGGGGGTGCAGATACGCAGTATTTT.

This clonotype was counted many times. The junction departs from germline at one end; a sequencing error may be responsible. The chain uses TRBV7-2 and TRBJ1-1; tentatively, D is TRBD1 (5 bases). Germline CDR1 is SGHTA and CDR2 is FQGNSA. The CDR3 extends over 14 amino acids. The chain's CDR3 is CASSLALRTLGKLF. The DNA of the CDR3 is TGTGCCAGCAGCTTAGCGTTGAGGACATTGGGGAAGCTTTTT.

This clonotype showed up many times. The V gene is TRBV6-1, the J gene TRBJ1-1; D uncertain. The V and J ends lost 2 bases and 4 bases respectively, with 17 bases between them. This CDR3 comprises 16 residues. The germline V gene encodes CDR1 MNHNS and CDR2 SASEGT. The CDR3: CASSESFRAPSTEAFF. The CDR3 nucleotides read TGTGCCAGCAGTGAAAGCTTTAGGGCCCCGAGCACTGAAGCTTTCTTT.

A single count supports this clonotype. The DNA is omitted, as the CDR3 cannot be located on it reliably, and the CDR3 follows TCRdb's listing. The chain joins TRBV20-1 to TRBJ2-7. CDR1 and CDR2 from the germline V gene are DFQATT and SNEGSKA (reference sequence). The CDR3 spans 15 residues, counting both ends. The CDR3 spells CSARDLQRGTYEQYF.

This clonotype showed up just a few times. The chain has TRBV27 and TRBJ2-3, with D possibly matching TRBD1 (6 bases). V shed 6 bases and J shed 5 bases, with 21 bases lying between them. The CDR3 spans 16 residues. The germline gives CDR1 MNHEY, CDR2 SMNVEV (reference sequence). CDR3 nucleotides: TGTGCCAGCAGCCGCTCAACACAGGGCCCCCGAGATACGCAGTATTTT. The encoded protein is CASSRSTQGPRDTQYF.

Ten or more counts support this clonotype. CDR3 region: CASRGTDVFNEQYF. In DNA, the CDR3 is TGTGCCAGCAGGGGGACCGATGTCTTCAACGAGCAGTACTTC. This chain uses TRBV28 with TRBJ2-7; D possibly uses TRBD1 or TRBD2 (5 bases each). Trimming shortened V by 6 bases and J by 5 bases, and 17 bases separated the two germline ends. Germline V CDR1 and CDR2: MDHEN, SYDVKM. The CDR3 is made up of 14 amino acids.

This clonotype was seen more than once but under ten times. CDR3 DNA sequence: TGTGCCAGCAGCCAGAGATCCGGGACTAGCGTACCTCTGGGATACGAGCAGTACTTC. It specifies CASSQRSGTSVPLGYEQYF. This sequence joins TRBV11-1 and TRBJ2-7, with 10 bases that match TRBD2. In germline, CDR1 is SGHAT, CDR2 FQDESV (reference sequence). V lost 5 bases to trimming and J lost 4 bases; unmatched junction nucleotides: 20. This CDR3 has 19 amino acids.

This clonotype was seen ten or more times. The chain combines TRBV19 with TRBJ2-3, with 12 nucleotides matching TRBD2. From germline, CDR1 is LNHDA and CDR2 SQIVND (reference sequence). Trimming cost V 1 base and J 1 base; bases outside gene matches: 6. The length of the CDR3 is 18 residues. The CDR3 DNA reads TGTGCCAGTAGTATAGGCCTAGCGGGAGGGCTGCGCACAGATACGCAGTATTTT. Translation: CASSIGLAGGLRTDTQYF. The entire variable domain, with the rest obtained from reference TRBV19 and TRBJ2-3, is as follows: DGGITQSPKYLFRKEGQNVTLSCEQNLNHDAMYWYRQDPGQGLRLIYYSQIVNDFQKGDIAEGYSVSREKKESFPLTVTSAQKNPTAFYLCASSIGLAGGLRTDTQYFGPGTRLTVL.

This clonotype was detected only once. A clone one base away is much larger, so this may be a read error. V and J are TRBV18 and TRBJ2-1, with 16 nucleotides matching TRBD2. After removal of 0 bases from V and 4 bases from J, the junction contained 3 bases not matched to a gene. The CDR3 is 18 amino acids. The germline V gene encodes CDR1 KGHSH and CDR2 LQKENI. In nucleotides, the CDR3 is TGTGCCAGCTCACCACCGGGACTAGCGGGAGGGGTTTACAATGAGCAGTTCTTC. This sequence encodes CASSPPGLAGGVYNEQFF. Looking up the rest from reference TRBV18 and TRBJ2-1 gives the full variable domain: NAGVMQNPRHLVRRRGQEARLRCSPMKGHSHVYWYRQLPEEGLKFMVYLQKENIIDESGMPKERFSAEFPKEGPSILRIQQVVRGDSAAYFCASSPPGLAGGVYNEQFFGPGTRLTVL.

This chain connects TRBV10-2 to TRBJ1-5; unclear D gene. V lost 2 bases to trimming and J lost 3 bases, with 17 bases between them. The CDR3 is made up of 17 amino acids. Germline CDR1 and CDR2: WSHSY and SAAADI. CDR3 nucleotides: TGCGCCAGCAGTGAGACGATCGGCTTAGACTTCAATCAGCCCCAGCATTTT. This translates into CASSETIGLDFNQPQHF.

Only a few counts were recorded for this clonotype. V gene TRBV4-2 combines with J gene TRBJ1-5; D possibly corresponds to TRBD1 (5 bases). The CDR3 runs 16 residues. Germline V CDR1 and CDR2: LGHNA, YNFKEQ. Trimming removed 0 bases at V and 3 bases at J, with 12 bases between. CDR3 amino acids: CASSQEVPGNNQPQHF. CDR3 bases: TGTGCCAGCAGCCAAGAAGTACCAGGGAACAATCAGCCCCAGCATTTT.

The table lists this clonotype with many counts. The rearrangement joins TRBV12-3 or TRBV12-4 to TRBJ2-2, with 7 nucleotides matching TRBD1. V shed 5 bases and J 4 bases; nucleotides not matched to a gene: 10. CDR3 length equals 16 residues. In DNA form, the CDR3 reads TGTGCCAGCAGTCCACAGACAGGGTGGTCCACCGGGGAGCTGTTTTTT. This sequence encodes CASSPQTGWSTGELFF.

On this clonotype itself: This likely reflects a read error, since a far larger clone is one base away. The V call is TRBV5-5, the J call TRBJ2-5, with 7 bases identical to TRBD1. V was pared by 3 bases and J by 4 bases, with 9 bases of the junction left unmatched. Germline CDR1 reads SGHKS; CDR2 reads YYEKEE (reference sequence). This CDR3 contains 15 residues. The CDR3: CASSSPKSGGETQYF. The CDR3 DNA is TGTGCCAGCAGCTCCCCGAAATCAGGGGGAGAGACCCAGTACTTC.

The chain couples TRBV20-1 to TRBJ2-7; 9 bases fit TRBD1. Germline V gene sequence: CDR1 DFQATT, CDR2 SNEGSKA (reference sequence). This CDR3 spans 13 amino acids. Losses at the gene ends were 5 bases for V and 6 bases for J; bases not matched to a gene: 8. CDR3 amino acids: CSAGPGTGFEQYF. The CDR3 DNA follows: TGCAGTGCTGGACCCGGGACAGGGTTCGAGCAGTACTTC.

This clonotype was seen at least ten times. J is TRBJ2-7 and V is TRBV28; a possible D gene is TRBD2 (6 bases). Trimming pared 3 bases from V and 0 bases from J, leaving 12 bases between. The CDR3 covers 15 residues. Germline CDR1 and CDR2: MDHEN and SYDVKM. CDR3 amino acids: CASSFSSGLSYEQYF. The CDR3 coding sequence is TGTGCCAGCAGTTTCAGTAGCGGACTCTCCTACGAGCAGTACTTC.

This chain links TRBV11-3 with TRBJ2-1, with TRBD2 matching over 8 bases. In germline, CDR1 is SGHNT, CDR2 YENEEA. Trimming took 5 bases from V and 0 from J; bases not matched to a gene: 9. The CDR3 runs 17 residues. CDR3 sequence: CASSRAGVVSSYNEQFF. The CDR3 DNA reads TGTGCCAGCAGCCGAGCGGGAGTCGTCAGCTCCTACAATGAGCAGTTCTTC.

The chain uses TRBV25-1 and TRBJ1-6; possibly TRBD1 for D (5 bases). The CDR3 is 13 amino acids. Per germline, CDR1 MGHDK and CDR2 SYGVNS. V was trimmed by 4 bases and J by 10 bases, leaving 11 bases between them. The CDR3 sequence: CASSGGDWSPLHF. The CDR3, as DNA: TGTGCCAGCAGTGGGGGGGATTGGTCACCCCTCCACTTT.

This sequence joins TRBV5-1 and TRBJ1-1; 8 bases are a match to TRBD1. V shed 0 bases and J 4 bases; nucleotides not matched to a gene: 11. Germline CDR1 reads SGHRS; CDR2 reads YFSETQ. The CDR3 has 17 residues. The CDR3 region is CASSLALGQGGFTEAFF. CDR3 sequence (DNA): TGCGCCAGCAGCTTGGCCTTAGGACAGGGCGGGTTCACTGAAGCTTTCTTT.

In this sample, this clonotype turned up many times. DNA of the CDR3: TGTGCCAGCAGTTTATGGACCCCCGGGGGTAGCGGGAGAAGTGAGCAGTTCTTC. This translates into CASSLWTPGGSGRSEQFF. This chain uses TRBV27 with TRBJ2-1, with 9 positions matching TRBD2. CDR3 length: 18 residues. V lost 1 base, J lost 9 bases, and 16 bases stayed unmatched. From germline, CDR1 is MNHEY and CDR2 SMNVEV (reference sequence).